This T cell receptor (beta chain) comes out of a study of blood T cell repertoires in COVID-19. Study at large: Specimens from acute and convalescent COVID-19 originated in the United States, Italy and Spain.

The table came from immunoSEQ multiplex PCR; TCRdb's copy has only in-frame clones and leaves some out. The top ten hold 3.5% to 4% of the sample, which has about 250,000 clones, about 90% seen once. The CDR3 contains 14 residues. Trimming took 3 bases from V and 2 from J, leaving 11 bases between them. The germline V gene encodes CDR1 MNHEY and CDR2 SMNVEV (reference sequence). Sequencing was done on a sample of PBMCs or T cells enriched from blood (not recorded which). The chain recombines TRBV27 with TRBJ2-7; D may be TRBD2 (5 bases). The sequence was obtained from a woman in her 30s with acute COVID-19. The CDR3 DNA follows: TGTGCCAGCAGTTTCGGGGTAGTGCCCTACGAGCAGTACTTC. Its protein product is CASSFGVVPYEQYF.